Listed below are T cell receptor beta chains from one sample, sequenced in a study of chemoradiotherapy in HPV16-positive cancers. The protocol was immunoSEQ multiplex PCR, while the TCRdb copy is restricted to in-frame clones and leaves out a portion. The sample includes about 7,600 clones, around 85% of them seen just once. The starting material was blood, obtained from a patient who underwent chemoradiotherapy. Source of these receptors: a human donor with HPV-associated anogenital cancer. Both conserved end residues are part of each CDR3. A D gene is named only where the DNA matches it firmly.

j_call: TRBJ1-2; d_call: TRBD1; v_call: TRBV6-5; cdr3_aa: CASSYSDRGMRGYTF; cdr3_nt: TGTGCCAGCAGTTATTCCGACAGGGGGATGCGTGGCTACACCTTC
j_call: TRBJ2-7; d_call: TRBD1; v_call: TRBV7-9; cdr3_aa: CASSLDRGYEQYF; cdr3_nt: TGTGCCAGCAGCTTAGACAGGGGCTACGAGCAGTACTTC
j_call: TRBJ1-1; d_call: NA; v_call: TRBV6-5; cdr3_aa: CASSYMGQNTEAFF; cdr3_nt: TGTGCCAGCAGTTACATGGGACAGAACACTGAAGCTTTCTTT
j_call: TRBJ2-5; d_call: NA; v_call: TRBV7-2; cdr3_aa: CASSSPPQAQYF; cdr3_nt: TGTGCCAGCAGCTCCCCCCCACAAGCCCAGTACTTC
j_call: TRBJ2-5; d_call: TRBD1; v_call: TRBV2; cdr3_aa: CASSGTGGRETQYF; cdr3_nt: TGTGCCAGCAGCGGGACAGGGGGGCGCGAGACCCAGTACTTC
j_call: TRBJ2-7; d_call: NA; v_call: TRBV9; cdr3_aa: CASSVSGGTYEQYF; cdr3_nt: TGTGCCAGCAGCGTCTCTGGGGGGACCTACGAGCAGTACTTC
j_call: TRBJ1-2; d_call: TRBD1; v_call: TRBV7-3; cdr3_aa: CASSSSPQTGFDGYTF; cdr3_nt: TGTGCCAGCAGCTCTAGCCCCCAGACAGGGTTCGACGGCTACACCTTC
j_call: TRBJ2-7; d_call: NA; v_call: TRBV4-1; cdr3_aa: CASSQEQKSGSYEQYF; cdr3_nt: TGCGCCAGCAGCCAAGAGCAGAAATCGGGCTCCTACGAGCAGTACTTC
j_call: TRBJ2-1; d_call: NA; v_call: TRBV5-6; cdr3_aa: CASSLNNEQFF; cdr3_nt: TGTGCCAGCAGCTTGAATAATGAGCAGTTCTTC
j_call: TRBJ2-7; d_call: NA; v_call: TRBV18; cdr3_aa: CASSTGDYEQYF; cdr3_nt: TGTGCCAGCTCAACAGGAGATTACGAGCAGTACTTC
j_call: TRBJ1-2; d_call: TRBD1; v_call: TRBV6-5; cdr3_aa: CASSSGGYGYTF; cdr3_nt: TGTGCCAGCAGCTCAGGGGGCTATGGCTACACCTTC
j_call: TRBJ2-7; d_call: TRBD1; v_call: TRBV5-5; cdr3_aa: CASSAGTGSYEQYF; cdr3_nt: TGTGCCAGCAGCGCAGGGACAGGGAGTTACGAGCAGTACTTC
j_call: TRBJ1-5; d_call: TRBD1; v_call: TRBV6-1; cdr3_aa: CASSGMPWGTGENQPQHF; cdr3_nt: TGTGCCAGCAGTGGAATGCCCTGGGGCACAGGGGAAAATCAGCCCCAGCATTTT